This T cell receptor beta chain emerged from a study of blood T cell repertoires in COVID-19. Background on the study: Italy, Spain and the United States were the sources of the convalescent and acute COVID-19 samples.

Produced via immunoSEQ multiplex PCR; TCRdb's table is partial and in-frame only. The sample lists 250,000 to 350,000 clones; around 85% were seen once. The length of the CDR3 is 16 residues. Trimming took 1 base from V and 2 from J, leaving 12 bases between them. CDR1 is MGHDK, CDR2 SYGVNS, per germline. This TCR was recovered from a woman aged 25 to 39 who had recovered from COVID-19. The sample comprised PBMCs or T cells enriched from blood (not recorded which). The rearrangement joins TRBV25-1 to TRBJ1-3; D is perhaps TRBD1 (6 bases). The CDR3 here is CASSELGNRAGNTIYF. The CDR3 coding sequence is TGTGCCAGCAGTGAATTAGGGAACAGGGCTGGAAACACCATATATTTT.